The 5 T cell receptor beta chains listed next were all sequenced from one sample in a study of T cell repertoires in cytomegalovirus infection. In TCRdb, the reads were re-called with MiXCR into one record per CDR3 protein. The sample records 450,000 to 600,000 distinct CDR3 sequences, about 11% being singletons. Sequencing used PBMCs. Receptor source: a human donor in good health (CMV status not recorded). Some clones in this sample may be carry-over from other donors' samples.

CDR3 sequence (DNA): TGTGCCAGCAGGGAGGACAGGTGGAACACTGAAGCTTTCTTT. It translates to CASREDRWNTEAFF. The J gene is TRBJ1-1, the V gene TRBV2; 7 bases agree with TRBD1. The ends lost 6 bases at V and 1 base at J; junction bases unmatched: 5. Germline V gene sequence: CDR1 SNHLY, CDR2 FYNNEI. This CDR3 has 14 amino acids. Variable domain in full (rest from reference TRBV2 and TRBJ1-1): EPEVTQTPSHQVTQMGQEVILRCVPISNHLYFYWYRQILGQKVEFLVSFYNNEISEKSEIFDDQFSVERPDGSNFTLKIRSTKLEDSAMYFCASREDRWNTEAFFGQGTRLTVV.

This clonotype appeared a few times. V gene TRBV5-1 combines with J gene TRBJ1-2; unclear D gene. The V and J ends lost 4 bases and 8 bases respectively, with 15 bases between them. Germline-derived CDR1 and CDR2 are SGHRS and YFSETQ. The CDR3 is made up of 13 amino acids. The CDR3 DNA follows: TGCGCCAGCAGCGGGGTTATTGGAGACGGCTACACCTTC. This gives the protein CASSGVIGDGYTF.

About this clonotype itself: A read error may be the cause here, since a much bigger clone is one base away. Since no conserved phenylalanine or tryptophan closes the CDR3, a read error is the likely cause. This chain connects TRBV28 to TRBJ1-1, with 11 nucleotides matching TRBD1. V lost 3 bases to trimming and J lost 3 bases; unmatched junction nucleotides: 12. This CDR3 has 18 amino acids. Germline CDR1 reads MDHEN; CDR2 reads SYDVKM. Here the CDR3 reads CASSFPTGQGAWDTEAFS. The CDR3 DNA is TGTGCCAGCAGTTTCCCCACAGGACAGGGGGCTTGGGACACTGAAGCTTTCTCT.

This clonotype was seen a few times. V gene TRBV6-1 combines with J gene TRBJ1-1; D gene ambiguous. The CDR3 totals 13 residues. Germline values: CDR1 MNHNS, CDR2 SASEGT. V gave up 10 bases and J gave up 1 base, with 13 bases separating them. The CDR3 protein is CATFPPGNTEAFF. Written as DNA, the CDR3 is TGTGCCACCTTTCCGCCGGGGAACACTGAAGCTTTCTTT.

The sample holds many counts of this clonotype. The V call is TRBV7-2, the J call TRBJ2-6; the D is unclear. Trimming cost V 2 bases and J 0 bases, with 2 bases left between them. There are 14 residues in the CDR3. Germline V gene data show CDR1 as SGHTA and CDR2 as FQGNSA. The DNA for the CDR3 is TGTGCCAGCAGCTTATTCTCTGGGGCCAACGTCCTGACTTTC. As protein: CASSLFSGANVLTF.